This T cell receptor (beta chain) is from a study of a mutant IDH1 vaccine in newly diagnosed glioma. Overall study: Across weeks 1, 3, 5, 7, 11, 15, 19 and 23, patients received a vaccination each time, eight in all. Sex distribution of treated patients was approximately 60% male and around 38% female; mean age was about 40 years.

Germline-derived CDR1 and CDR2 are MDHEN and SYDVKM. The CDR3 length is 13 residues. V lost 7 bases and J 2 bases, leaving 10 bases between the germline ends. In the case of this clone: Its target is unknown.

Time point specified: week 5, during vaccination. What each vaccine dose contained was 300 ug of mutant IDH1 20-mer peptide, accompanied by topical imiquimod. Each of the donors came in with new WHO grade 3 or 4 astrocytomas that were IDH1-mutant and ATRX-lost. Whole-study findings and limits: Changes in the top peripheral T cell clonotypes seemingly had no bearing on pseudoprogression.

Repertoires were generated with immunoSEQ multiplex PCR, while TCRdb's copy carries only in-frame clones and drops some. The table has 30,000 to 35,000 clones, 50% to 60% seen once; the top ten hold around 10%. The clonotype was recovered from a woman in her late teens or twenties with glioma. The sample here was PBMCs, taken from a glioma patient whose treatment included an IDH1 peptide vaccine. The rearrangement joins TRBV28 to TRBJ2-3; D might be TRBD1 (5 bases). The CDR3 reads CASTTGYTDTQYF. CDR3 DNA sequence: TGTGCCAGCACAACAGGTTACACAGATACGCAGTATTTT. The complete variable domain, with remaining parts taken from reference TRBV28 and TRBJ2-3, reads DVKVTQSSRYLVKRTGEKVFLECVQDMDHENMFWYRQDPGLGLRLIYFSYDVKMKEKGDIPEGYSVSREKKERFSLILESASTNQTSMYLCASTTGYTDTQYFGPGTRLTVL.